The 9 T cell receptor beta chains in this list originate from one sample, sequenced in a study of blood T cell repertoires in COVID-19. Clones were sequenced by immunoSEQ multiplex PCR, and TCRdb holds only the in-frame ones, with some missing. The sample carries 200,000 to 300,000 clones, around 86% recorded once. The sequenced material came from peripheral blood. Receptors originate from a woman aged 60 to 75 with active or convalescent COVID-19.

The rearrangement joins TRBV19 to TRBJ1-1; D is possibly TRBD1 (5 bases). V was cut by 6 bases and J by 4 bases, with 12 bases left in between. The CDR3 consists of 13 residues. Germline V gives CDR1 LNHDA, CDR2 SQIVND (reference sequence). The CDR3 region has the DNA TGTGCCAGTAGGGGGGAGGTTGGCACTGAAGCTTTCTTT. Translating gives CASRGEVGTEAFF.

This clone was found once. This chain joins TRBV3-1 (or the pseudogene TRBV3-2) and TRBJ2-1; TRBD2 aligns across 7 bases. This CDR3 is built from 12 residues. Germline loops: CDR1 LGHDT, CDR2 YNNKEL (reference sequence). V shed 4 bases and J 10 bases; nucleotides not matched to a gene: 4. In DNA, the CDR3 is TGTGCCAGCAGCCTAGTGCGGGGGGAGCAGTTCTTC. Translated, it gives CASSLVRGEQFF.

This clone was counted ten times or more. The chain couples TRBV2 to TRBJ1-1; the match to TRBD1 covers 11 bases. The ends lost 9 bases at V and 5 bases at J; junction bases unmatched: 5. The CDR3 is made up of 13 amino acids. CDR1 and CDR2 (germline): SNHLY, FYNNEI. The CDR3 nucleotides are TGTGCCAGACGCGGGACAGGGGGTACTGAAGCTTTCTTT. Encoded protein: CARRGTGGTEAFF.

CDR3 in DNA: TGCGCCAGCAGTCACCCGGGAGGGACGGACACTGAAGCTTTCTTT. It yields the protein CASSHPGGTDTEAFF. The V call is TRBV23-1, the J call TRBJ1-1, with a possible D match to TRBD1 (5 bases). TRBV23-1 is labeled an ORF, and its function is uncertain. CDR3 length equals 15 residues. Deletions cut 3 bases from V and 3 bases from J, with 14 bases between.

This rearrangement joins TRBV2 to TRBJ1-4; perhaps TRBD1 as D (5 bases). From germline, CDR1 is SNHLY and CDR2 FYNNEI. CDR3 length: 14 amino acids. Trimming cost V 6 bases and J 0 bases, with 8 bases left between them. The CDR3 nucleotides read TGTGCCAGCAGGCAGACAGCAACTAATGAAAAACTGTTTTTT. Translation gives CASRQTATNEKLFF.

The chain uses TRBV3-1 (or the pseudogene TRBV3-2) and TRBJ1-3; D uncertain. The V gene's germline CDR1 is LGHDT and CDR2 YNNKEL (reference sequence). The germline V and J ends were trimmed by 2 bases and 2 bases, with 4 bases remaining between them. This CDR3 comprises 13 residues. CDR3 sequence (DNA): TGTGCCAGCAGCCAACAGGCTGGAAACACCATATATTTT. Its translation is CASSQQAGNTIYF.

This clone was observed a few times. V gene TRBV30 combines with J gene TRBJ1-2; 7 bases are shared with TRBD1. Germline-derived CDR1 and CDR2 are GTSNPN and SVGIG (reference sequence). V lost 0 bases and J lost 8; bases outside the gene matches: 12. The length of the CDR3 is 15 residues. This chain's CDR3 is CAWSVGTEAYGGYTF. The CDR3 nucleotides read TGTGCCTGGAGTGTAGGGACAGAGGCTTATGGAGGCTACACCTTC.

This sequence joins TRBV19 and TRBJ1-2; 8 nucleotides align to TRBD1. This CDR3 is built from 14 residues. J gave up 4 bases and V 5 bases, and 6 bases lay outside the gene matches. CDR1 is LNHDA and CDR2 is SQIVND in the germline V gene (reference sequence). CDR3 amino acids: CASSGQGLPYGYTF. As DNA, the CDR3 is TGTGCCAGTAGTGGACAGGGCCTGCCCTATGGCTACACCTTC.

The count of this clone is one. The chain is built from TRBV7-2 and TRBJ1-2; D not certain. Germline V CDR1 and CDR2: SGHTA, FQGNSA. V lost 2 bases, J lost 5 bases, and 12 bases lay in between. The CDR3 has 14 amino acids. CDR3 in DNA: TGTGCCAGCAGCTTACAAACAGATTCATATGGCTACACCTTC. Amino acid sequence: CASSLQTDSYGYTF.